This T cell receptor (beta chain) was sequenced in a study of human T cells and chemical hapten exposure. Study-wide results and limits: There were significantly more large CDR3 similarity clusters among expanded TCRs than among controls.

The library attached unique molecular identifiers to individual cDNA molecules. TCRdb redid the calling of the RACE reads with MiXCR, one entry per CDR3 protein. The top ten hold around 10% of the sample, which has 52,000 or so distinct CDR3 sequences, more than 8% seen once. Time point in this sample: pre-sensitization, week 0. Treatment described: therapeutic diphenylcyclopropenone sensitization with weekly scalp DPC. The study enrolled 18 to 70-year-old alopecia patients suitable for DPC. With respect to this clonotype: The antigen is unknown.

Germline loops: CDR1 MDHEN, CDR2 SYDVKM. CDR3 size: 16 residues. V was cut by 3 bases and J by 4 bases, with 15 bases left in between. The chain couples TRBV28 to TRBJ2-2; D is perhaps TRBD1 (6 bases). This sample comprised whole blood, obtained in connection with sensitization to the hapten diphenylcyclopropenone (DPC). This receptor was obtained from a man in his forties with alopecia areata. Some clones in this sample may be carry-over from other donors' samples. CDR3 residues: CASSLNRASGTGELFF. CDR3 nucleotide sequence: TGTGCCAGCAGTTTGAACAGGGCGTCGGGCACCGGGGAGCTGTTTTTT.